Listed here are 20 T cell receptor delta chains from one sample, sequenced in a study of Vδ1+ human thymocytes. Study-level findings and limits: Thymic TRG and TRD repertoires appeared highly polyclonal, with Gaussian CDR3 length distributions.

Extracted RNA was reverse transcribed into cDNA. CDR3 amplicons came from multiplex PCR with pooled V-gene forward and constant-region reverse primers. TCRdb fed the multiplex PCR reads into CATT to redo clone calling. Among roughly 50,000 delta-chain clones listed, around a sixth were seen once. The antigens for these receptors are not known. Sequenced input: Vdelta1+ gamma-delta thymocytes from the thymus. Subset noted: FACS-sorted CD3+ TCRalphabeta- TCRVdelta1+ TCRVdelta2- thymocytes. The receptor source for this set is a boy in the first two years of life who had congenital heart surgery.

J is TRDJ1 and V is TRDV2; the D gene is possibly TRDD3 (6 bases). Germline V gene lookup returns CDR1 GEAIGNYY and CDR2 EKD. Trimming pared 3 bases from V and 0 bases from J, leaving 25 bases between. The CDR3 loop spans 19 amino acids. In DNA form, the CDR3 reads TGTGCCTGTGACTGTGGGATAATACCCCCCCCATCGTACACCGATAAACTCATCTTT. It yields the protein CACDCGIIPPPSYTDKLIF.

This chain links TRDV2 with TRDJ1, with D unresolved. The CDR3 has 15 amino acids. The ends were cut back, 6 bases at V and 0 bases at J, with 16 bases in the middle. CDR1 and CDR2 (germline): GEAIGNYY, EKD. This chain's CDR3 is CACSPLWSYTDKLIF. CDR3 nucleotides: TGTGCCTGTTCTCCCCTTTGGTCGTACACCGATAAACTCATCTTT.

The chain uses TRDV1 and TRDJ1; no reliable D call. Trimming pared 4 bases from V and 3 bases from J, leaving 12 bases between. This CDR3 spans 14 amino acids. CDR1 TSWWSYY and CDR2 QGS come from the germline V gene. The CDR3 sequence: CALGASRGADKLIF. In DNA form, the CDR3 reads TGTGCTCTTGGGGCATCGAGGGGTGCCGATAAACTCATCTTT.

The gene calls are TRDV1 and TRDJ1; TRDD3 aligns across 13 bases. This CDR3 spans 24 amino acids. CDR1 is TSWWSYY, CDR2 QGS, per germline. The junction had 28 bases not matched to a gene; V was cut back by 3 bases and J by 3 bases. The CDR3 sequence: CALGDCLPTGGYGVLSPLSDKLIF. CDR3 DNA: TGTGCTCTTGGGGACTGCCTTCCTACTGGGGGATACGGCGTATTGAGTCCGCTTTCCGATAAACTCATCTTT.

The chain is built from TRDV1 and TRDJ1, with 7 bases identical to TRDD3. The ends lost 0 bases at V and 1 base at J; junction bases unmatched: 35. CDR1 TSWWSYY and CDR2 QGS come from the germline V gene. This CDR3 contains 26 residues. CDR3 in amino acids: CALGELECVPTSGDIPYKGVTDKLIF. The CDR3 DNA reads TGTGCTCTTGGGGAACTAGAGTGTGTCCCTACGAGTGGGGATATACCGTACAAGGGAGTCACCGATAAACTCATCTTT.

The chain joins TRDV1 to TRDJ1, with TRDD3 matching over 8 bases. CDR3 size: 22 residues. V gave up 4 bases and J gave up 7 bases; unmatched junction bases: 32. Germline CDR1 TSWWSYY, CDR2 QGS. DNA for the CDR3: TGTGCTCTTGGGGGACTATACTTTGGGTTCCCCCGTACTGGGGGCCCGCGCCGTAAACTCATCTTT. Its protein is CALGGLYFGFPRTGGPRRKLIF.

V gene TRDV1 combines with J gene TRDJ1; 13 positions match TRDD3. The CDR3 totals 24 residues. Trimming removed 6 bases from V and 0 bases from J; junction bases left unmatched: 28. Germline-derived CDR1 and CDR2 are TSWWSYY and QGS. This CDR3 is CALGTLKRPHWGIRRLWHTDKLIF. CDR3 nucleotide sequence: TGTGCTCTTGGAACGCTCAAAAGGCCCCACTGGGGGATACGCCGGTTGTGGCACACCGATAAACTCATCTTT.

The chain is built from TRDV1 and TRDJ1; 10 nucleotides align to TRDD3. Trimming cost V 3 bases and J 1 base; bases outside gene matches: 14. CDR1 and CDR2 (germline): TSWWSYY, QGS. This CDR3 has 19 amino acids. CDR3 DNA: TGTGCTCTTGGGGATGCTATTCTGGGGGATAATGTTTGCACCGATAAACTCATCTTT. This gives the protein CALGDAILGDNVCTDKLIF.

The chain joins TRDV1 to TRDJ1; 12 nucleotides agree with TRDD3. CDR3 length: 20 residues. V shed 1 base and J 0 bases; nucleotides not matched to a gene: 12. Germline lookup yields CDR1 TSWWSYY and CDR2 QGS. The CDR3 DNA follows: TGTGCTCTTGGGGAACCCAGATCTGGGGGATACGCCCAGTACACCGATAAACTCATCTTT. Protein: CALGEPRSGGYAQYTDKLIF.

This clone was detected a few times. The chain employs TRDV1 and TRDJ1; tentatively, D is TRDD2 (6 bases). The CDR3 is 18 residues long. Per the germline V gene, CDR1 is TSWWSYY and CDR2 is QGS. The germline V and J ends were trimmed by 4 bases and 0 bases, with 21 bases remaining between them. DNA of the CDR3: TGTGCTCTTGGGGCCTTGCCTTCCCACCTGGTCTACACCGATAAACTCATCTTT. Its translation is CALGALPSHLVYTDKLIF.

This chain uses TRDV1 with TRDJ1; the D call may be TRDD2 or TRDD3 (6 bases each). Per the germline V gene, CDR1 is TSWWSYY and CDR2 is QGS. Trimming shortened V by 3 bases and J by 7 bases, and 24 bases separated the two germline ends. There are 17 residues in the CDR3. The CDR3 is CALGEPSGAPSLRKLIF. Written as DNA, the CDR3 is TGTGCTCTTGGGGAGCCCTCTGGGGCTCCTTCCCTCCGTAAACTCATCTTT.

The chain links TRDV1 to TRDJ1; 8 bases agree with TRDD3. The CDR3 runs 18 residues. Germline V gene data show CDR1 as TSWWSYY and CDR2 as QGS. The V gene end was trimmed by 4 bases and the J gene end by 0 bases; junction bases not matched to a gene: 13. The CDR3 nucleotides read TGTGCTCTTGGGGTACGTACTGGGGGGCGATTCTACACCGATAAACTCATCTTT. Translating gives CALGVRTGGRFYTDKLIF.

In this sample, this clone turned up a few times. The rearrangement joins TRDV1 to TRDJ1, with 12 positions matching TRDD3. V lost 4 bases, J lost 1 base, and 22 bases stayed unmatched. CDR1 and CDR2 (germline): TSWWSYY, QGS. This CDR3 comprises 22 residues. In DNA form, the CDR3 reads TGTGCTCTTGGGGGCCCCGGGAGGAGTCTTCATTCTGGGGGATACGCCACCGATAAACTCATCTTT. Its translation: CALGGPGRSLHSGGYATDKLIF.

This sequence joins TRDV1 and TRDJ1; possibly TRDD2 for D (5 bases). CDR1 and CDR2 from the germline V gene are TSWWSYY and QGS. The CDR3 spans 18 residues. Trimming cost V 0 bases and J 3 bases, with 20 bases left between them. The CDR3 nucleotides read TGTGCTCTTGGGGAACTAGAGGGAAGAGGGTACTTCCCCGATAAACTCATCTTT. Translated, it gives CALGELEGRGYFPDKLIF.

This clone was seen more than once but under ten times. The chain carries TRDV1 and TRDJ1, with 13 nucleotides matching TRDD3. The germline V gene encodes CDR1 TSWWSYY and CDR2 QGS. The CDR3 is 25 residues long. V trimming: 1 base; J trimming: 3 bases; junction bases outside the gene matches: 29. CDR3 sequence reads: CALGERARIAFLHLITGGYADKLIF. CDR3 DNA sequence: TGTGCTCTTGGGGAACGAGCGCGGATCGCCTTCCTACACCTCATCACTGGGGGATACGCCGATAAACTCATCTTT.

The J gene is TRDJ1, the V gene TRDV1, with D unresolved. The germline V and J ends were trimmed by 5 bases and 0 bases, with 19 bases remaining between them. The germline gives CDR1 TSWWSYY, CDR2 QGS. The CDR3 runs to 17 residues. The CDR3 loop is CALGNWHPLPYTDKLIF. As DNA, the CDR3 is TGTGCTCTTGGGAATTGGCATCCGCTCCCGTACACCGATAAACTCATCTTT.

V gene TRDV1 combines with J gene TRDJ1, with D unresolved. CDR1 is TSWWSYY, CDR2 QGS, per germline. The germline V and J ends were trimmed by 3 bases and 6 bases, with 20 bases remaining between them. The CDR3 runs to 16 residues. This CDR3 is CALGDGRSLVRNKLIF. The CDR3 DNA follows: TGTGCTCTTGGGGATGGGCGTTCCCTCGTAAGAAATAAACTCATCTTT.

The V call is TRDV1, the J call TRDJ1, with D possibly TRDD3 on 6 matching bases. CDR3 length equals 17 residues. Per the germline V gene, CDR1 is TSWWSYY and CDR2 is QGS. Trimming cost V 3 bases and J 0 bases, with 17 bases left between them. In DNA form, the CDR3 reads TGTGCTCTTGGGGATTCGATCATGGGGGGGGACACCGATAAACTCATCTTT. As protein: CALGDSIMGGDTDKLIF.

The chain recombines TRDV1 with TRDJ1; D perhaps matches TRDD3 (8 bases). V lost 3 bases, J lost 4 bases, and 24 bases lay in between. This CDR3 has 18 residues. Looked up from germline, CDR1 is TSWWSYY and CDR2 is QGS. CDR3 nucleotide sequence: TGTGCTCTTGGGGACCACCCTTCCTCCTTACTGGGGGTCGATAAACTCATCTTT. As protein: CALGDHPSSLLGVDKLIF.

This clone has just a few counts. The chain has TRDV1 and TRDJ1, with 13 bases fitting TRDD3. Unmatched junction bases numbered 23, after V lost 1 base and J lost 3 bases. Germline-derived CDR1 and CDR2 are TSWWSYY and QGS. The CDR3 contains 23 residues. The CDR3 DNA is TGTGCTCTTGGGGAACACAGTTTTTCCTACCCGCAACTGGGGGATACGCTTCCCGATAAACTCATCTTT. Its translation: CALGEHSFSYPQLGDTLPDKLIF.